Sequencing of this TCR beta chain was carried out in a study of blood T cell repertoires in COVID-19. V dropped 4 bases and J dropped 8; count of bases not matched to a gene: 11. The CDR3 runs to 15 residues. Per germline, CDR1 KGHDR and CDR2 SFDVKD. Data came from immunoSEQ multiplex PCR; TCRdb stores just in-frame clones and leaves some out. The sample records approximately 89,000 clones, 70% to 90% being singletons. The V and J genes are TRBV24-1 and TRBJ1-2, with 8 bases matching TRBD1. The clonotype comes from a woman aged 70-85 years with acute or convalescent COVID-19. Material for sequencing was peripheral blood. The CDR3 here is CATSDPARTGWGYTF. CDR3 DNA: TGTGCCACCAGTGACCCGGCCAGGACAGGGTGGGGCTACACCTTC.